Listed here are 10 T cell receptor beta chains from one sample, sequenced in a study of cytomegalovirus exposure and HLA in healthy donors. Vbeta (60) and Jbeta (13) primers were used in the PCR. Sequencing was performed with immunoSEQ multiplex PCR; in TCRdb, only in-frame clones are kept and a portion is missing. Of around 160,000 clones in the sample, approximately 83% are singletons; the top ten hold around a tenth. Material for sequencing was PBMCs. These TCRs come from a man aged 18 to 30 in good health and CMV-seropositive.

The rearrangement links TRBV30 to TRBJ2-5; possible D gene TRBD2, 5 bases. V gave up 1 base and J gave up 3 bases, with 9 bases separating them. The CDR3 has 13 amino acids. Per germline, CDR1 GTSNPN and CDR2 SVGIG (reference sequence). Here the CDR3 DNA reads TGTGCCTGGAGTGGGCGAGGGAAAGAGACCCAGTACTTC. It yields the protein CAWSGRGKETQYF.

CDR3 sequence reads: CASAPGQGSYEQYF. DNA for the CDR3: TGTGCCTCTGCACCGGGACAGGGAAGCTACGAGCAGTACTTC. The chain recombines TRBV30 with TRBJ2-7, with TRBD1 matching over 9 bases. This CDR3 contains 14 residues. Per germline, CDR1 GTSNPN and CDR2 SVGIG (reference sequence). With V trimmed by 7 bases and J by 3 bases, 10 bases remained unmatched.

V and J are TRBV4-1 and TRBJ1-3, with D possibly matching TRBD1 (6 bases). CDR1 and CDR2 from the germline V gene are MGHRA and YSYEKL. The CDR3 spans 15 residues. V was shortened by 0 bases and J by 2 bases, with 8 bases between the two germline ends. Here the CDR3 reads CASSQDTGPGNTIYF. The CDR3 DNA reads TGCGCCAGCAGCCAAGATACAGGGCCTGGAAACACCATATATTTT.

CDR3 amino acids: CASSSSGGSLNEQFF. The CDR3 DNA reads TGTGCCAGCAGTTCTAGCGGGGGGTCCCTGAATGAGCAGTTCTTC. V and J are TRBV7-9 and TRBJ2-1; 11 bases are shared with TRBD2. In germline, CDR1 is SEHNR, CDR2 FQNEAQ (reference sequence). The CDR3 runs 15 residues. The V gene end was trimmed by 6 bases and the J gene end by 7 bases; junction bases not matched to a gene: 8. Complete variable domain (other parts from reference TRBV7-9 and TRBJ2-1): DTGVSQNPRHKITKRGQNVTFRCDPISEHNRLYWYRQTLGQGPEFLTYFQNEAQLEKSRLLSDRFSAERPKGSFSTLEIQRTEQGDSAMYLCASSSSGGSLNEQFFGPGTRLTVL.

This clone was recorded once. The rearrangement uses TRBV10-1 and TRBJ1-1; 9 nucleotides line up with TRBD1. The CDR3 is made up of 18 amino acids. J lost 1 base, V lost 9 bases, and 18 bases had no gene match. Germline lookup yields CDR1 WNHNN and CDR2 SYGVQD (reference sequence). The CDR3, as DNA: TGCGCCAGAATGACAGGGGGGCAACCAATCGTGGGGAACACTGAAGCTTTCTTT. It is translated as CARMTGGQPIVGNTEAFF.

The table lists this clone with a few counts. The CDR3 sequence: CASSTRTAKGYGYTF. CDR3 DNA sequence: TGTGCCAGCAGTACCCGGACAGCCAAAGGGTATGGCTACACCTTC. The rearrangement links TRBV25-1 to TRBJ1-2; D is possibly TRBD1 (6 bases). Germline loops: CDR1 MGHDK, CDR2 SYGVNS. This CDR3 is built from 15 residues. The germline V and J ends were trimmed by 5 bases and 5 bases, with 18 bases remaining between them.

The gene calls are TRBV6-1 and TRBJ1-3, with a possible D match to TRBD1 (6 bases). V was trimmed by 6 bases and J by 0 bases, leaving 12 bases between them. Germline values: CDR1 MNHNS, CDR2 SASEGT. The CDR3 is 15 amino acids. The CDR3 DNA follows: TGTGCCAGCAGCATTCGGACAGCCTCTGGAAACACCATATATTTT. This translates into CASSIRTASGNTIYF.

The genes are TRBV5-1 and TRBJ2-7; the match to TRBD2 covers 7 bases. The CDR3 is 15 residues long. The germline CDR1 and CDR2 sequences are SGHRS and YFSETQ. V lost 6 bases to trimming and J lost 1 base; unmatched junction nucleotides: 10. CDR3 protein: CASTGGAGPSYEQYF. DNA for the CDR3: TGCGCCAGCACGGGAGGAGCGGGGCCGTCCTACGAGCAGTACTTC.

V usage is TRBV5-1 and J usage is TRBJ1-6; D gene unclear. V lost 1 base and J lost 9, with 11 bases in between. Germline CDR1 reads SGHRS; CDR2 reads YFSETQ. This CDR3 contains 14 residues. The CDR3 protein is CASSLSGSGSPLHF. CDR3 DNA sequence: TGCGCCAGCAGCTTGAGTGGGTCGGGTTCACCCCTCCACTTT.

With regard to this clone: Other nucleotide sequences from this sample produce the same CDR3. The chain carries TRBV11-2 and TRBJ2-5; 9 bases align to TRBD2. With 1 base clipped from V and 5 bases from J, the junction kept 2 bases outside the gene matches. Germline assignment: CDR1 SGHAT and CDR2 FQNNGV. The CDR3 runs 14 residues. CDR3 coding DNA: TGTGCCAGCAGCTTAGGGCGGGGGGGGGAGACCCAGTACTTC. Amino acids: CASSLGRGGETQYF.